Below, 19 T cell receptor beta chains from the same sample are listed, as sequenced in a study of blood T cell repertoires in COVID-19. Using immunoSEQ multiplex PCR, the repertoire was profiled, and TCRdb retains in-frame clones only, with some absent. The sample lists 150,000 to 250,000 clones, almost 85% seen once, with approximately 7.2% in the top ten. The sequencing input was peripheral blood. Receptors were obtained from a human donor with acute or convalescent COVID-19. The donor label of this sample is uncertain.

This clone has at least ten counts. The chain is built from TRBV6-5 and TRBJ1-4; 9 bases line up with TRBD1. The CDR3 sequence is 15 residues long. Germline lookup yields CDR1 MNHEY and CDR2 SVGAGI. The V gene end was trimmed by 10 bases and the J gene end by 0 bases; junction bases not matched to a gene: 6. The CDR3 sequence is CATGTGWATNEKLFF. CDR3 in DNA: TGTGCCACCGGGACAGGGTGGGCAACTAATGAAAAACTGTTTTTT.

Note on this clone: Other DNA sequences within the sample encode an identical CDR3. V and J are TRBV27 and TRBJ2-5, with unresolved D. V lost 2 bases and J 5 bases, leaving 3 bases between the germline ends. The CDR3 has 11 amino acids. Per the germline V gene, CDR1 is MNHEY and CDR2 is SMNVEV (reference sequence). This CDR3 reads CASSLEETQYF. The CDR3 DNA reads TGTGCCAGCAGTTTAGAGGAGACCCAGTACTTC.

The chain uses TRBV4-1 and TRBJ2-5; the D gene is possibly TRBD1 (6 bases). The V gene lost 1 base and the J gene lost 2 bases, with 14 bases spanning the gap. The germline gives CDR1 MGHRA, CDR2 YSYEKL. There are 16 residues in the CDR3. CDR3 amino acids: CASSQGGQGKQETQYF. For the CDR3, the DNA is TGCGCCAGCAGCCAAGGAGGTCAGGGGAAACAAGAGACCCAGTACTTC.

The gene calls are TRBV4-3 and TRBJ2-1, with 13 bases lining up with TRBD2. V lost 4 bases to trimming and J lost 1 base; unmatched junction nucleotides: 7. Germline V gene lookup returns CDR1 LGHNA and CDR2 YSLEER. The CDR3 has 18 amino acids. The chain's CDR3 is CASSLGLAGVGSYNEQFF. In DNA, the CDR3 is TGCGCCAGCAGCCTAGGACTAGCGGGAGTGGGATCCTACAATGAGCAGTTCTTC.

The CDR3 sequence is CASSHDRPENTEAFF. The CDR3 DNA reads TGTGCCAGCAGCCACGACAGGCCTGAGAACACTGAAGCTTTCTTT. The chain links TRBV4-2 to TRBJ1-1; maybe TRBD1 (6 bases). The CDR3 loop spans 15 amino acids. The V and J ends lost 3 bases and 1 base respectively, with 12 bases between them. In germline, CDR1 is LGHNA, CDR2 YNFKEQ.

The chain employs TRBV9 and TRBJ2-4, with D perhaps TRBD2 (5 bases). Looked up from germline, CDR1 is SGDLS and CDR2 is YYNGEE. This CDR3 has 17 amino acids. V was pared by 4 bases and J by 1 base, with 18 bases between. CDR3 in amino acids: CASSLGRDVTAKNIQYF. CDR3 in DNA: TGTGCCAGCAGCTTAGGGAGAGACGTCACGGCCAAAAACATTCAGTACTTC. The full variable domain, with the rest looked up from reference TRBV9 and TRBJ2-4, is DSGVTQTPKHLITATGQRVTLRCSPRSGDLSVYWYQQSLDQGLQFLIQYYNGEERAKGNILERFSAQQFPDLHSELNLSSLELGDSALYFCASSLGRDVTAKNIQYFGAGTRLSVL.

This sequence joins TRBV28 and TRBJ2-3; 7 bases are a match to TRBD1. V lost 4 bases to trimming and J lost 9 bases; unmatched junction nucleotides: 13. Germline loops: CDR1 MDHEN, CDR2 SYDVKM. The CDR3 length is 15 residues. CDR3: CASSSRLTTGKTQYF. The CDR3 DNA reads TGTGCCAGCAGTTCCCGACTAACGACAGGGAAAACGCAGTATTTT.

This chain connects TRBV5-4 to TRBJ1-1, with D unclear. The CDR3 consists of 12 residues. The V and J ends lost 1 base and 7 bases respectively, with 8 bases between them. CDR1 is SGHNT, CDR2 YYREEE, per germline (reference sequence). The CDR3 nucleotides are TGTGCCAGCAGCTTGAACTCGGGTGAAGCTTTCTTT. Amino acids: CASSLNSGEAFF. Drawing the rest from reference TRBV5-4 and TRBJ1-1, the complete variable domain is ETGVTQSPTHLIKTRGQQVTLRCSSQSGHNTVSWYQQALGQGPQFIFQYYREEENGRGNFPPRFSGLQFPNYSSELNVNALELDDSALYLCASSLNSGEAFFGQGTRLTVV.

V gene TRBV14 combines with J gene TRBJ2-7, with 12 bases identical to TRBD2. Germline trimming cut 4 bases from V and 6 bases from J; bases unmatched to any gene: 16. This CDR3 spans 18 amino acids. Germline V gene lookup returns CDR1 SGHDN and CDR2 FVKESK. The CDR3 nucleotides are TGTGCCAGCAGCCCCGGACTAGCGGGAAGTAAGTCGGATACCGAGCAGTACTTC. Protein: CASSPGLAGSKSDTEQYF.

The rearrangement joins TRBV9 to TRBJ2-5, with TRBD1 as a possible D gene (5 bases). The CDR3 totals 13 residues. Germline V gene data show CDR1 as SGDLS and CDR2 as YYNGEE. The germline V and J ends were trimmed by 4 bases and 5 bases, with 12 bases remaining between them. In nucleotides, the CDR3 is TGTGCCAGCAGCCCTCGACAGTCGGAGACCCAGTACTTC. It specifies CASSPRQSETQYF.

The genes are TRBV7-8 and TRBJ2-7; 12 bases align to TRBD2. This CDR3 is built from 17 residues. The germline gives CDR1 SGHVS, CDR2 FQNEAQ. The J segment lost 2 bases and the V segment lost 4 bases, leaving 9 bases of the junction unmatched. CDR3 bases: TGTGCCAGCAGCTCCGGGGGCCTAGCGGGAGGGCCCTACGAGCAGTACTTC. Translating it yields CASSSGGLAGGPYEQYF.

This clone appeared once. The chain has TRBV5-1 and TRBJ2-3; D is undetermined. Germline V gene data show CDR1 as SGHRS and CDR2 as YFSETQ. This CDR3 is built from 14 residues. V was shortened by 0 bases and J by 2 bases, with 7 bases between the two germline ends. This CDR3 is CASSLGASTDTQYF. The CDR3 DNA is TGCGCCAGCAGCTTGGGGGCGTCCACAGATACGCAGTATTTT.

The CDR3 DNA reads as TGTGCCAGCAGCTTCGGTGGGCGCGTCACTGAAGCTTTCTTT. It yields the protein CASSFGGRVTEAFF. The chain joins TRBV5-8 to TRBJ1-1; D is unresolved. Trimming left V 2 bases short and J 4 bases short, with 12 bases between. The CDR3 spans 14 residues. Per germline, CDR1 SGHTS and CDR2 YDEGEE.

This chain uses TRBV19 with TRBJ2-7; 8 bases are shared with TRBD2. There are 15 residues in the CDR3. Trimming took 7 bases from V and 5 from J; bases not matched to a gene: 13. Germline assignment: CDR1 LNHDA and CDR2 SQIVND (reference sequence). The CDR3 protein is CASKPGGPLSHEQYF. The DNA for the CDR3 is TGTGCCAGTAAACCGGGGGGGCCGCTATCGCACGAGCAGTACTTC.

This clone was counted only a few times. The CDR3 loop reads CASSRGQGNTDTQYF. Here the CDR3 DNA reads TGTGCCAGCAGCCGGGGACAGGGTAACACAGATACGCAGTATTTT. V usage is TRBV11-3 and J usage is TRBJ2-3; 9 bases are shared with TRBD1. The junction had 5 bases not matched to a gene; V was cut back by 5 bases and J by 2 bases. Germline lookup yields CDR1 SGHNT and CDR2 YENEEA. CDR3 length: 15 residues.

Concerning this clone: Other DNA sequences in the same sample also yield this CDR3. The CDR3 protein is CASSRGGRDTEAFF. For the CDR3, the DNA is TGTGCCAGTAGCCGAGGGGGGAGGGACACTGAAGCTTTCTTT. The rearrangement links TRBV19 to TRBJ1-1, with a tentative D call TRBD1 (6 bases). From germline, CDR1 is LNHDA and CDR2 SQIVND (reference sequence). The V and J ends lost 6 bases and 3 bases respectively, with 14 bases between them. The CDR3 spans 14 residues.

This chain joins TRBV29-1 and TRBJ1-2, with D unresolved. Germline values: CDR1 SQVTM, CDR2 ANQGSEA. The CDR3 runs 14 residues. V was cut by 0 bases and J by 5 bases, with 13 bases left in between. CDR3 bases: TGCAGCGTTGAAGACAGTGACGGAGCATATGGCTACACCTTC. Protein: CSVEDSDGAYGYTF.

The V and J genes are TRBV6-1 and TRBJ2-7; 12 bases are shared with TRBD2. The J segment lost 5 bases and the V segment lost 0 bases, leaving 8 bases of the junction unmatched. The CDR3 loop spans 17 amino acids. In germline, CDR1 is MNHNS, CDR2 SASEGT. CDR3 protein: CASSEARRTSGIDEQYF. The CDR3 DNA reads as TGTGCCAGCAGTGAAGCGCGGCGGACTAGCGGGATCGACGAGCAGTACTTC.

The rearrangement joins TRBV24-1 to TRBJ1-5, with 8 bases matching TRBD1. The length of the CDR3 is 18 residues. V trimming: 5 bases; J trimming: 0 bases; junction bases outside the gene matches: 11. The germline V gene encodes CDR1 KGHDR and CDR2 SFDVKD. The DNA of the CDR3 is TGTGCCACCAGTGGAACGGGACAGGAAAATTATAGCAATCAGCCCCAGCATTTT. This gives the protein CATSGTGQENYSNQPQHF.